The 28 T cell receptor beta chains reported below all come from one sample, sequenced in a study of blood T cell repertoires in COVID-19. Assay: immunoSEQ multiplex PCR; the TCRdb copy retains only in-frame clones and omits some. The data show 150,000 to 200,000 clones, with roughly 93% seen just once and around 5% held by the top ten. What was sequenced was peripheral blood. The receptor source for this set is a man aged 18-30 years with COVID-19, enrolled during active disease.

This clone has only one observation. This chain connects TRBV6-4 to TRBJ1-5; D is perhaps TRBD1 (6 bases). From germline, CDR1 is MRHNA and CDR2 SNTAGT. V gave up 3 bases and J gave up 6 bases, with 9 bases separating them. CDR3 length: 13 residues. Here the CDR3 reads CASSEGAGQPQHF. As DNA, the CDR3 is TGTGCCAGCAGTGAGGGGGCCGGTCAGCCCCAGCATTTT.

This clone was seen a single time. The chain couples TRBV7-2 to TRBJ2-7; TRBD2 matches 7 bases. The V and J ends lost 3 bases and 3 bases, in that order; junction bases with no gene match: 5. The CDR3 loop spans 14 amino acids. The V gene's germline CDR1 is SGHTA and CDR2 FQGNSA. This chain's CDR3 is CASSFGPSGYEQYF. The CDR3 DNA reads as TGTGCCAGCAGCTTCGGCCCTAGCGGCTACGAGCAGTACTTC.

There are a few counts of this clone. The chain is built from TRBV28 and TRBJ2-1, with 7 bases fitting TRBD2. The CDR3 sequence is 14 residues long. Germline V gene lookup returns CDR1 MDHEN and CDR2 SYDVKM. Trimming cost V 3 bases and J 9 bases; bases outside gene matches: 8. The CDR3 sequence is CASSLRLAVGEQFF. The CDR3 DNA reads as TGTGCCAGCAGTTTGAGACTAGCTGTCGGTGAGCAGTTCTTC. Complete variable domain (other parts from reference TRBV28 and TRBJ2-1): DVKVTQSSRYLVKRTGEKVFLECVQDMDHENMFWYRQDPGLGLRLIYFSYDVKMKEKGDIPEGYSVSREKKERFSLILESASTNQTSMYLCASSLRLAVGEQFFGPGTRLTVL.

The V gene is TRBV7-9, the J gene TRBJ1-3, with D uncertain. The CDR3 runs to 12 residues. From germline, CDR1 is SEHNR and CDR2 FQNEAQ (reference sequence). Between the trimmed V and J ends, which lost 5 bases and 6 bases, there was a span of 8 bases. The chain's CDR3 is CASSRQANTIYF. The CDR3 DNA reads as TGTGCCAGCAGCCGCCAGGCAAACACCATATATTTT. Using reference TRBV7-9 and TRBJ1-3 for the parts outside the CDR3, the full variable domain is DTGVSQNPRHKITKRGQNVTFRCDPISEHNRLYWYRQTLGQGPEFLTYFQNEAQLEKSRLLSDRFSAERPKGSFSTLEIQRTEQGDSAMYLCASSRQANTIYFGEGSWLTVV.

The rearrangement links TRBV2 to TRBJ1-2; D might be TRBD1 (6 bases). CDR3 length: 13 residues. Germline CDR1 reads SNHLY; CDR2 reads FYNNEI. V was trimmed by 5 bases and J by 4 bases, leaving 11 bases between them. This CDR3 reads CASSSGAPYGYTF. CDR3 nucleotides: TGTGCCAGCAGTTCAGGGGCGCCCTATGGCTACACCTTC.

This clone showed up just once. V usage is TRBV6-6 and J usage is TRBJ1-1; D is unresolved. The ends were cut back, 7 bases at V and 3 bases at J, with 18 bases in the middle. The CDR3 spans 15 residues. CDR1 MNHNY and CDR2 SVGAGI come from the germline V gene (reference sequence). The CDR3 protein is CASILGLMEDTEAFF. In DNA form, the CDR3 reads TGTGCCAGCATTTTAGGACTCATGGAGGACACTGAAGCTTTCTTT.

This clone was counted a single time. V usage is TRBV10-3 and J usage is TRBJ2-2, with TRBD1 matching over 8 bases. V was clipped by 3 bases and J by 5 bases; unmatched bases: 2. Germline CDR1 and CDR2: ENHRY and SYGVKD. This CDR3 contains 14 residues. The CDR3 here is CAISERTGTGELFF. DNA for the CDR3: TGTGCCATCAGTGAAAGGACAGGGACCGGGGAGCTGTTTTTT.

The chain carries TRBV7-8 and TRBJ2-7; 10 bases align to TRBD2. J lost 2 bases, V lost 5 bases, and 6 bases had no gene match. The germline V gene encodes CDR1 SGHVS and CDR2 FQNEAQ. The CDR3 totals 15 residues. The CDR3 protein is CASSITSGTTYEQYF. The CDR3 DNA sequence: TGTGCCAGCAGCATAACTAGCGGGACCACCTACGAGCAGTACTTC.

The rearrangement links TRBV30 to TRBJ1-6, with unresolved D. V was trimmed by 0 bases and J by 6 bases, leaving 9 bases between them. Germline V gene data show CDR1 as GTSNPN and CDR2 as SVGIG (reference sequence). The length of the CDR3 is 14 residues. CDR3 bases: TGTGCCTGGAGTGTATCTTTCAGTAATTCACCCCTCCACTTT. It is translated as CAWSVSFSNSPLHF.

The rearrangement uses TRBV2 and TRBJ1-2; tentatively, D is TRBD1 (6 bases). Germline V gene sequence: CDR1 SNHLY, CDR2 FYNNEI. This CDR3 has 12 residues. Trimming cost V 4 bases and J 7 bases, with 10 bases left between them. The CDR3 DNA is TGTGCCAGCAGTGCGACCAGGGGTGGCTACACCTTC. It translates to CASSATRGGYTF.

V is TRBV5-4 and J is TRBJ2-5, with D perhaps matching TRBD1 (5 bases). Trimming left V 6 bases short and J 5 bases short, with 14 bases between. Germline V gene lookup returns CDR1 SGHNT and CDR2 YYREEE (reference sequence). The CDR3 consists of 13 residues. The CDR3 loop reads CASNPTGSETQYF. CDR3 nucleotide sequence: TGTGCCAGCAACCCAACAGGCTCGGAGACCCAGTACTTC.

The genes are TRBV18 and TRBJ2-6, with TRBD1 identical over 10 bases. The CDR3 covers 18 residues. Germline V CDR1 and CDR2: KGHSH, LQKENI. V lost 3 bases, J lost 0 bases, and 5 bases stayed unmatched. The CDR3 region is CASSPGTGADSGANVLTF. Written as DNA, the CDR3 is TGTGCCAGCTCACCCGGGACAGGGGCGGACTCTGGGGCCAACGTCCTGACTTTC.

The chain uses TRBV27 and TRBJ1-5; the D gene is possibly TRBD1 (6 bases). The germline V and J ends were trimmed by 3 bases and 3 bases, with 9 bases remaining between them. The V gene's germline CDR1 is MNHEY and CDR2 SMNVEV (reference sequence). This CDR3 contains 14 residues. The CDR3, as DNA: TGTGCCAGCAGTTTTAGGGGGTCCAATCAGCCCCAGCATTTT. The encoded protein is CASSFRGSNQPQHF.

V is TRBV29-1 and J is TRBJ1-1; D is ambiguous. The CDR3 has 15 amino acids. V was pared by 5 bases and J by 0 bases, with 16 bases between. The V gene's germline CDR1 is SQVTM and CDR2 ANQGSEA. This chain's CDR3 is CSVTTRQAMNTEAFF. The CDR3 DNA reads TGCAGCGTTACCACTCGGCAGGCTATGAACACTGAAGCTTTCTTT.

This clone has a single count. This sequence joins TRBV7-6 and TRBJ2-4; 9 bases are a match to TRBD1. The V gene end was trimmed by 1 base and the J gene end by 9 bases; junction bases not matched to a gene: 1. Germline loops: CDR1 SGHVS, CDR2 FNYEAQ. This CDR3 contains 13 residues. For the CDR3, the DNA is TGTGCCAGCAGCTTAGGACAGGGGGTCATTCAGTACTTC. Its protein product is CASSLGQGVIQYF.

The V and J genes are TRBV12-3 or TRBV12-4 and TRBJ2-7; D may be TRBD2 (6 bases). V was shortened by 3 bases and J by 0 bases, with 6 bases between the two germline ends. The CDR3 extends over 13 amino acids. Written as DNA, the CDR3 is TGTGCCAGCAGTTTGGAGGGCTCCTACGAGCAGTACTTC. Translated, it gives CASSLEGSYEQYF.

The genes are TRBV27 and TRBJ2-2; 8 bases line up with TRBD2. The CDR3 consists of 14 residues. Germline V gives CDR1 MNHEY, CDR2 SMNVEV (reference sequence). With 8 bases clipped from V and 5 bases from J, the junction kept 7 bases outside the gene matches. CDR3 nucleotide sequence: TGTGCCAGCGGGTTAGCGGGAAGAACCGGGGAGCTGTTTTTT. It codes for CASGLAGRTGELFF.

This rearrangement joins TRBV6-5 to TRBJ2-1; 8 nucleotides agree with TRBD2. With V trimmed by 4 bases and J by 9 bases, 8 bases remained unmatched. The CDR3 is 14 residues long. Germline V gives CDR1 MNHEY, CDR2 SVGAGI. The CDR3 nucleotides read TGTGCCAGCAGTTTAGGGACTAGGGGCACTGAGCAGTTCTTC. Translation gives CASSLGTRGTEQFF.

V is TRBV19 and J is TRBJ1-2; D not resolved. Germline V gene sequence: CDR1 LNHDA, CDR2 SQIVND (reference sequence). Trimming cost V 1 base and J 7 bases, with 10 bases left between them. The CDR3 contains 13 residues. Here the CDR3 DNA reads TGTGCCAGTAGTATAGGGGCAGGCTTTGGCTACACCTTC. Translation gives CASSIGAGFGYTF.

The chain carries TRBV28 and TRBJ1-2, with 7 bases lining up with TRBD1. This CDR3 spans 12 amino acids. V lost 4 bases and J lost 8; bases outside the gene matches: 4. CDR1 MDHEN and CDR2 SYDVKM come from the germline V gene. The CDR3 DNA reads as TGTGCCAGCAGTTCGACAGGGAGAGGCTACACCTTC. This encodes CASSSTGRGYTF.

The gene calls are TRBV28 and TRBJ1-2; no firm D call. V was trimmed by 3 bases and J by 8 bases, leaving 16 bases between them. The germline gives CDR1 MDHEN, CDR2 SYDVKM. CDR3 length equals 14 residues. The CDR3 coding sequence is TGTGCCAGCAGTTTCCTCGACACCCAACGGGGCTACACCTTC. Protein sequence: CASSFLDTQRGYTF.

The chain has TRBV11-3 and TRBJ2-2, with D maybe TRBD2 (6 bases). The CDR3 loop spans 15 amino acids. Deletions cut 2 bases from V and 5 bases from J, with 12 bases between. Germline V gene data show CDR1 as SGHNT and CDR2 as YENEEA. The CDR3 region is CASSLRAGRTGELFF. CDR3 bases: TGTGCCAGCAGCTTAAGGGCAGGGAGGACCGGGGAGCTGTTTTTT.

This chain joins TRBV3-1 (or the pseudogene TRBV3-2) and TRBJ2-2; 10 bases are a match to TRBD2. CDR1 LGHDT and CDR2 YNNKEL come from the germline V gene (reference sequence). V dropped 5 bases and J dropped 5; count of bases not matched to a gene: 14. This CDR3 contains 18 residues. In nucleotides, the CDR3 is TGTGCCAGCAGCGACATTGCTCTAGCGGGAGTTGGGACCGGGGAGCTGTTTTTT. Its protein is CASSDIALAGVGTGELFF.

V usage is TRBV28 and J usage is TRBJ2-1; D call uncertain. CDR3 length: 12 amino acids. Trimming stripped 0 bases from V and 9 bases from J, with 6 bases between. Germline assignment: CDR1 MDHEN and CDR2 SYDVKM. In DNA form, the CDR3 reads TGTGCCAGCAGTTTATGGGCCCGTGAGCAGTTCTTC. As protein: CASSLWAREQFF.

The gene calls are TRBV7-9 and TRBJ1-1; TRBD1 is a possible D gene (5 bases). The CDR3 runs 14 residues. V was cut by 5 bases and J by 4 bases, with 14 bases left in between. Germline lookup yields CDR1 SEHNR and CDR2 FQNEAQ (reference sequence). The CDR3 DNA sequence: TGTGCCAGCAGCCCCGTCCAGGGAGGCACTGAAGCTTTCTTT. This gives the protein CASSPVQGGTEAFF.

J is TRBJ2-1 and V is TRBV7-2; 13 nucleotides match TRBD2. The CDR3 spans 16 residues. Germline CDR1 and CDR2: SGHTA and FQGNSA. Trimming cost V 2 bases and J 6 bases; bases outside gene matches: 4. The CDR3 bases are TGTGCCAGCAGCTTAAACCGACTAGCGGGAGGCAATGAGCAGTTCTTC. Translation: CASSLNRLAGGNEQFF. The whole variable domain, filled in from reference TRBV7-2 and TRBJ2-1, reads GAGVSQSPSNKVTEKGKDVELRCDPISGHTALYWYRQSLGQGLEFLIYFQGNSAPDKSGLPSDRFSAERTGGSVSTLTIQRTQQEDSAVYLCASSLNRLAGGNEQFFGPGTRLTVL.

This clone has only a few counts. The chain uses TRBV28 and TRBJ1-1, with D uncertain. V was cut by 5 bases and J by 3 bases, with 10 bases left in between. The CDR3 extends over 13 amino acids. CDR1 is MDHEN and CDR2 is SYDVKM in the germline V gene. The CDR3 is CASSLTQDTEAFF. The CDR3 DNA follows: TGTGCCAGCAGTCTTACCCAGGACACTGAAGCTTTCTTT. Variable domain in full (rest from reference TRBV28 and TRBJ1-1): DVKVTQSSRYLVKRTGEKVFLECVQDMDHENMFWYRQDPGLGLRLIYFSYDVKMKEKGDIPEGYSVSREKKERFSLILESASTNQTSMYLCASSLTQDTEAFFGQGTRLTVV.

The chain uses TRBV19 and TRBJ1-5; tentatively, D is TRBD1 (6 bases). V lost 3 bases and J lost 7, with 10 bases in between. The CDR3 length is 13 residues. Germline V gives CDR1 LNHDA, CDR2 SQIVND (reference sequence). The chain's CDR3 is CASSIQGRQPQHF. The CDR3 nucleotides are TGTGCCAGTAGTATCCAGGGGAGACAGCCCCAGCATTTT.